Listed below are T cell receptor beta chains from one sample, sequenced in a study of T cells in Graves' hyperthyroidism and ophthalmopathy. One entry per CDR3 protein, called by TCRdb with MiXCR from the multiplex PCR reads. The data contain about 700,000 distinct CDR3 sequences, about 15% of them seen just once; the ten biggest clones take up about a tenth. The sample was blood. Receptor source: a woman under 30 with Graves' hyperthyroidism. CDR3s include the opening cysteine and the closing phenylalanine or tryptophan. The D gene is left open where the match is weak. Rows may omit the clone size; those that give it use once, few, many or a size class.

DNA	CDR3	D	V	J	size
TGTGCCTGGAGTGGAGTCCAACGCGAGCAGTACTTC	CAWSGVQREQYF	.	TRBV30	TRBJ2-7	many
TGTGCCAGCAGCCCCCCCCGTGAGACTAACTATGGCTACACCTTC	CASSPPRETNYGYTF	.	TRBV13	TRBJ1-2	many
TGTGCCTGGAGCCAGGCGATCACTGAAGCTTTCTTT	CAWSQAITEAFF	.	TRBV30	TRBJ1-1	many
TGTGCCACCAGCACCGGGAGACTCGGGTACCAAGAGACCCAGTACTTC	CATSTGRLGYQETQYF	.	TRBV15	TRBJ2-5	.
TGTGCCAGCAGTTACTCCCCAAACACCGGGGAGCTGTTTTTT	CASSYSPNTGELFF	.	TRBV6-6	TRBJ2-2	few
TGTGCCAGCAGTTACGGGGACGGATACGGCTACACCTTC	CASSYGDGYGYTF	.	TRBV6-5	TRBJ1-2	.
TGCGCCAGCAGCTTGGCCTTACAGGGGCCGGACACTGAAGCTTTCTTT	CASSLALQGPDTEAFF	TRBD1	TRBV5-1	TRBJ1-1	many
TGTGCCAGTGCGGGGGCCTCGGGGAACATTCAGTACTTC	CASAGASGNIQYF	.	TRBV19	TRBJ2-4	.
TGCGCCAGCAGTAGTTCGGGACTCATGGGGGTGAGAGGGCAGTATTTT	CASSSSGLMGVRGQYF	.	TRBV10-1	TRBJ2-3	.
TGTGCCAGCAGCGCCCGCCAGGGGGCTATTTCACCCCTCCACTTT	CASSARQGAISPLHF	TRBD1	TRBV9	TRBJ1-6	few
TGTGCCAGCTCACCCGGGGAGAGATACAATGAGCAGTTCTTC	CASSPGERYNEQFF	.	TRBV18	TRBJ2-1	many
TGTGCCAGCAGCTTCGGGGGACTAGCGGGAGCACGGAGCTCCTACAATGAGCAGTTCTTC	CASSFGGLAGARSSYNEQFF	TRBD2	TRBV11-3	TRBJ2-1	.
TGTGCCAGCAGCCCAACGGCGGGTGGGCCAGATACGCAGTATTTT	CASSPTAGGPDTQYF	.	TRBV3-1	TRBJ2-3	few
TGTGCCAGCAGCTCAGGACTAGCCCACACAGATACGCAGTATTTT	CASSSGLAHTDTQYF	TRBD2	TRBV7-2	TRBJ2-3	few
TGTGCCAGCAGCTCTAATACGTACAATGAGCAGTTCTTC	CASSSNTYNEQFF	.	TRBV7-6	TRBJ2-1	few
TGTGCCACCAGGTCGTCACCGAACACTGAAGCTTTCTTT	CATRSSPNTEAFF	.	TRBV15	TRBJ1-1	.
TGTGCCAGCGGGGATAGGCATGAGCAGTTCTTC	CASGDRHEQFF	.	TRBV6-2/TRBV6-3	TRBJ2-1	few
TGTGCCACGCAGGACTTGGCGAGGGAGGGAGAGACCCAGTACTTC	CATQDLAREGETQYF	TRBD2	TRBV10-3	TRBJ2-5	many
TGTGCCAGCAGCTATCGACAGGGAAGTTCCTATAATTCACCCCTCCACTTT	CASSYRQGSSYNSPLHF	TRBD1	TRBV7-8	TRBJ1-6	few
TGTGCCAGCAGTGAAGCGGGCAGGGTCGGCTATGGCTACACCTTC	CASSEAGRVGYGYTF	.	TRBV25-1	TRBJ1-2	few
TGTGCCAGCGAGGGACCCTCCTACAATGAGCAGTTCTTC	CASEGPSYNEQFF	.	TRBV2	TRBJ2-1	few
TGTGCCAGCAGTCAAAAGGGGACGGAGACCCAGTACTTC	CASSQKGTETQYF	.	TRBV27	TRBJ2-5	many
TGCGCCAGCAGCTTAGGGGGAATGGATTCACCCCTCCACTTT	CASSLGGMDSPLHF	.	TRBV5-1	TRBJ1-6	.
TGTGCCAGCACCTCTGGCGATCTCTCCTACAATGAGCAGTTCTTC	CASTSGDLSYNEQFF	.	TRBV6-1	TRBJ2-1	many
TGTGCCAGCAGTGAAGATACAGGATACACCGGGGAGCTGTTTTTT	CASSEDTGYTGELFF	.	TRBV25-1	TRBJ2-2	.
TGTGCCAGCAGCCCTGGGACTGGTAGCGGGACCACCGGGGAGCTGTTTTTT	CASSPGTGSGTTGELFF	TRBD2	TRBV7-3	TRBJ2-2	many
TGTGCCAGCTCAGACGCCCGTAGCTCCTACGAGCAGTACTTC	CASSDARSSYEQYF	.	TRBV18	TRBJ2-7	many